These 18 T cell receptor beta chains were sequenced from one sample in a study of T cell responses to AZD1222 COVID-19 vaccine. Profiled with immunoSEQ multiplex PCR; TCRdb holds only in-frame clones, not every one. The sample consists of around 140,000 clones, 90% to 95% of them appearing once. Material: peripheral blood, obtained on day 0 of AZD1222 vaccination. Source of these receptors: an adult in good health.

DNA of the CDR3: TGTGCCAGCAGCTTTCCCGGGCATGGCTACACCTTC. Encoded protein: CASSFPGHGYTF. This chain links TRBV5-8 with TRBJ1-2; D call uncertain. CDR1 is SGHTS, CDR2 YDEGEE, per germline. Trimming shortened V by 2 bases and J by 6 bases, and 8 bases separated the two germline ends. The CDR3 sequence is 12 residues long.

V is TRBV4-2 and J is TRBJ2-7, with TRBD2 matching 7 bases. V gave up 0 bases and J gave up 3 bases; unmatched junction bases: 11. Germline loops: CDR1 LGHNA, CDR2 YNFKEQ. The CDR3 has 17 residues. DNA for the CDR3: TGTGCCAGCAGCCAAGATCCCCGGGGGGTTTTGAGCTACGAGCAGTACTTC. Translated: CASSQDPRGVLSYEQYF.

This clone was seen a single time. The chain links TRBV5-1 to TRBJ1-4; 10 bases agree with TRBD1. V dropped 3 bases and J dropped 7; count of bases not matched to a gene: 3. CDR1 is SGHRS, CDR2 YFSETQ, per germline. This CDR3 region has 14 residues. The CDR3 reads CASSWGQGSEKLFF. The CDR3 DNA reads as TGCGCCAGCAGCTGGGGACAGGGGAGTGAAAAACTGTTTTTT. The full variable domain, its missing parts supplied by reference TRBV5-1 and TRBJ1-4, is KAGVTQTPRYLIKTRGQQVTLSCSPISGHRSVSWYQQTPGQGLQFLFEYFSETQRNKGNFPGRFSGRQFSNSRSEMNVSTLELGDSALYLCASSWGQGSEKLFFGSGTQLSVL.

The CDR3 here is CASKAGRQSYEQYF. Written as DNA, the CDR3 is TGTGCCAGCAAAGCGGGACGGCAATCCTACGAGCAGTACTTC. The chain recombines TRBV2 with TRBJ2-7; 7 bases agree with TRBD2. Germline values: CDR1 SNHLY, CDR2 FYNNEI. This CDR3 is built from 14 residues. V dropped 7 bases and J dropped 1; count of bases not matched to a gene: 7.

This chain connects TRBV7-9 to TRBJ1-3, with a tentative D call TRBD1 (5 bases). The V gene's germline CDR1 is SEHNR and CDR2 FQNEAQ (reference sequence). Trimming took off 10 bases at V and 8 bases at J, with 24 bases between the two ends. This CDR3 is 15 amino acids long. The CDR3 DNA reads TGTGCCATCACGGGAGGAGGGACCACTTGGGACACCATATATTTT. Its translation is CAITGGGTTWDTIYF. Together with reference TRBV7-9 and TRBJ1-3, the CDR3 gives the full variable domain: DTGVSQNPRHKITKRGQNVTFRCDPISEHNRLYWYRQTLGQGPEFLTYFQNEAQLEKSRLLSDRFSAERPKGSFSTLEIQRTEQGDSAMYLCAITGGGTTWDTIYFGEGSWLTVV.

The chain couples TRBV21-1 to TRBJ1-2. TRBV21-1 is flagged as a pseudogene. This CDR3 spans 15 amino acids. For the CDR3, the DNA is TGTGCCAGCCCCTTCGGTTCACTAGGTAACTATGGCTACACCTTC. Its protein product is CASPFGSLGNYGYTF.

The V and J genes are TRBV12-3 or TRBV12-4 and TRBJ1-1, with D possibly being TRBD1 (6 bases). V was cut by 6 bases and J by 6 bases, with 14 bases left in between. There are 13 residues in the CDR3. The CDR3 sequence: CASRPGDTAEAFF. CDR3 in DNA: TGTGCCAGCAGACCGGGGGACACCGCTGAAGCTTTCTTT.

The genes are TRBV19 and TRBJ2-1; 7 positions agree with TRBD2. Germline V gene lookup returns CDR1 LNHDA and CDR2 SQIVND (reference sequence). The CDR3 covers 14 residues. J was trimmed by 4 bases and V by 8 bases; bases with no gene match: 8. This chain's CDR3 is CASSHGGYYNEQFF. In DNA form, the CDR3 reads TGTGCCAGTTCGCACGGGGGGTATTACAATGAGCAGTTCTTC.

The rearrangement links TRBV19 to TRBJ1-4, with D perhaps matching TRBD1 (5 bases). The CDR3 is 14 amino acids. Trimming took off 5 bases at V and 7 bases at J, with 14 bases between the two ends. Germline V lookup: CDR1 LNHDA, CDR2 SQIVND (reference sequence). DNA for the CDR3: TGTGCCAGTAGTGATGCAGGGATCGGTGAAAAACTGTTTTTT. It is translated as CASSDAGIGEKLFF.

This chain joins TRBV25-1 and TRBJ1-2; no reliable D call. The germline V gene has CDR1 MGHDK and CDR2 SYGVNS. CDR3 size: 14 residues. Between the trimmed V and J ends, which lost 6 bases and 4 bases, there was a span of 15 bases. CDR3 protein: CASSGFRDGYGYTF. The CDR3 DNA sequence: TGTGCCAGCAGCGGATTTCGGGATGGCTATGGCTACACCTTC.

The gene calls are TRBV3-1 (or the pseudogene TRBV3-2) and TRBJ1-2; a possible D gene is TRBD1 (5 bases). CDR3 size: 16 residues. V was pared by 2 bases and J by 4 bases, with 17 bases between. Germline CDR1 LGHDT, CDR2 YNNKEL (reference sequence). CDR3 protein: CASSQSGGGSSYGYTF. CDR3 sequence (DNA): TGTGCCAGCAGCCAAAGTGGGGGGGGTTCCAGCTATGGCTACACCTTC.

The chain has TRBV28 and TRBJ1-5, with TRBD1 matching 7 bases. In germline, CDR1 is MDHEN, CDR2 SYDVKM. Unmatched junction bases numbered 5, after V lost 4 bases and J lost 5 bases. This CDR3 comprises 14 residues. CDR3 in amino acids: CASSWGQLHQPQHF. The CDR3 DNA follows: TGTGCCAGCAGTTGGGGACAGCTACATCAGCCCCAGCATTTT.

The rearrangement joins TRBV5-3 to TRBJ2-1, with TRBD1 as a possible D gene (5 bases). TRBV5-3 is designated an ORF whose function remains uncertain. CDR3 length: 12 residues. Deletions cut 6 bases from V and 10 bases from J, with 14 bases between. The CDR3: CARIGEVREQFF. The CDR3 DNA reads TGTGCCAGAATAGGGGAAGTAAGGGAGCAGTTCTTC.

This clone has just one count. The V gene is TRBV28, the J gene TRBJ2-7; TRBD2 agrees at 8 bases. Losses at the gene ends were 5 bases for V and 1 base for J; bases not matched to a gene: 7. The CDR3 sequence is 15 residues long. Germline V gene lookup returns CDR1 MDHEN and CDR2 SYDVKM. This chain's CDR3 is CASSPRGGKSYEQYF. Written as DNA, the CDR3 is TGTGCCAGCAGTCCCCGGGGGGGTAAATCCTACGAGCAGTACTTC.

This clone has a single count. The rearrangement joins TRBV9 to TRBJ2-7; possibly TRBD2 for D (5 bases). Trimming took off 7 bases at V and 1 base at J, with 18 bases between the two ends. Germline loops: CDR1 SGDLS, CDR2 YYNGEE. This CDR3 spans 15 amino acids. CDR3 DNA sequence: TGTGCCAGCCTTACCGGGAAACGGCCTTCCTACGAGCAGTACTTC. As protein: CASLTGKRPSYEQYF.

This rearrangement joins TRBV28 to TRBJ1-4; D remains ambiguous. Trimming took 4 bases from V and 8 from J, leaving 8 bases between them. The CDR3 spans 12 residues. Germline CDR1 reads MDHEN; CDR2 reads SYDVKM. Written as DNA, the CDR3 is TGTGCCAGCAGTTACGAGAGGGAAAAACTGTTTTTT. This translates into CASSYEREKLFF.

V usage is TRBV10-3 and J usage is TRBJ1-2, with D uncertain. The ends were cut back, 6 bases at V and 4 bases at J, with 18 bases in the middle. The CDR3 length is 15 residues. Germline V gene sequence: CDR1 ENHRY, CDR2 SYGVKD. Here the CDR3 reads CAIRASDGRSYGYTF. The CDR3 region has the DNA TGTGCCATCAGAGCCTCTGACGGGAGATCCTATGGCTACACCTTC.

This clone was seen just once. CDR3 protein: CSVEDRAEAAEAFF. For the CDR3, the DNA is TGCAGCGTTGAAGATCGAGCGGAGGCGGCTGAAGCTTTCTTT. The rearrangement joins TRBV29-1 to TRBJ1-1; no clear D gene. The germline gives CDR1 SQVTM, CDR2 ANQGSEA. With 0 bases removed from V and 6 bases from J, the gap between germline ends came to 14 bases. CDR3 length: 14 amino acids.